Shown below are 27 T cell receptor beta chains from a single sample sequenced in a study of CD4 T cells in relation to SARS-CoV-2 and coronaviruses. Only in-frame clones appear in the TCRdb table, and some are missing; sequencing was by immunoSEQ multiplex PCR. The sample holds around 70,000 clones, 87% seen once. Unexposed donor CD4+ T cells date from about 2011-2018, before the COVID-19 pandemic. Sequencing was done on a sample of memory CD4+ T cells from PBMCs. Every receptor here comes from a human donor in good health.

This clone turned up a few times. This rearrangement joins TRBV28 to TRBJ1-6, with 8 bases identical to TRBD1. Germline CDR1 is MDHEN and CDR2 is SYDVKM. The CDR3 length is 15 residues. CDR3 amino acids: CATGQGAAFNSPLHF. CDR3 nucleotide sequence: TGTGCTACAGGGCAGGGGGCGGCATTTAATTCACCCCTCCACTTT.

The CDR3 DNA follows: TGTGCCTGGAGTGTACTAGGAGGGGGAGCATCCTACGAGCAGTACTTC. Protein sequence: CAWSVLGGGASYEQYF. The chain joins TRBV30 to TRBJ2-7, with D perhaps TRBD1 or TRBD2 (6 bases each). This CDR3 has 16 amino acids. V was clipped by 0 bases and J by 1 base, with 16 bases between them. Germline V gene lookup returns CDR1 GTSNPN and CDR2 SVGIG (reference sequence).

The chain links TRBV10-1 to TRBJ2-5; the D is unclear. Between the trimmed V and J ends, which lost 4 bases and 3 bases, there was a span of 18 bases. The CDR3 is made up of 16 amino acids. Germline V gene sequence: CDR1 WNHNN, CDR2 SYGVQD (reference sequence). Here the CDR3 reads CASSAKGWDLEETQYF. In DNA, the CDR3 is TGCGCCAGCAGTGCGAAGGGTTGGGATTTAGAAGAGACCCAGTACTTC.

The rearrangement joins TRBV7-3 to TRBJ2-5; D tentatively reads TRBD1 or TRBD2 (5 bases each). The germline V and J ends were trimmed by 0 bases and 2 bases, with 19 bases remaining between them. CDR3 size: 18 residues. Germline CDR1 reads SGHTA; CDR2 reads FQGTGA. CDR3 nucleotide sequence: TGTGCCAGCAGCTTAACTGGTGCAGGGTTCGGGGTTCAAGAGACCCAGTACTTC. Amino acids: CASSLTGAGFGVQETQYF.

This clone occurred once. The chain joins TRBV24-1 to TRBJ2-1, with TRBD2 identical over 10 bases. The J segment lost 0 bases and the V segment lost 10 bases, leaving 5 bases of the junction unmatched. The length of the CDR3 is 15 residues. Germline V lookup: CDR1 KGHDR, CDR2 SFDVKD. In DNA form, the CDR3 reads TGTGCCACGGGTCTAGCGGGAGCCTCCTACAATGAGCAGTTCTTC. As protein: CATGLAGASYNEQFF.

The chain joins TRBV28 to TRBJ2-2; D is unresolved. The CDR3 has 16 residues. V lost 5 bases to trimming and J lost 3 bases, with 16 bases between them. CDR1 is MDHEN and CDR2 is SYDVKM in the germline V gene. The DNA of the CDR3 is TGTGCCAGCAGTCGTTTATCGTACCCACACACCGGGGAGCTGTTTTTT. It yields the protein CASSRLSYPHTGELFF.

This chain uses TRBV9 with TRBJ2-1; TRBD1 is a possible D gene (5 bases). Trimming cost V 0 bases and J 7 bases, with 11 bases left between them. CDR1 and CDR2 (germline): SGDLS, YYNGEE. This CDR3 comprises 14 residues. CDR3 protein: CASSVDGAMNEQFF. As DNA, the CDR3 is TGTGCCAGCAGCGTAGATGGGGCTATGAATGAGCAGTTCTTC.

This chain uses TRBV30 with TRBJ1-6, with TRBD1 matching over 10 bases. The CDR3 extends over 15 amino acids. Germline V CDR1 and CDR2: GTSNPN, SVGIG (reference sequence). The trim removed 5 bases at V and 10 bases at J, leaving 11 bases unmatched. The CDR3 sequence: CAWALSGTGASPLHF. The CDR3 DNA follows: TGTGCCTGGGCCCTTTCCGGGACAGGGGCCTCACCCCTCCACTTT.

The chain combines TRBV30 with TRBJ1-4; D is unresolved. Germline-derived CDR1 and CDR2 are GTSNPN and SVGIG (reference sequence). Trimming cost V 2 bases and J 2 bases, with 12 bases left between them. The CDR3 contains 15 residues. This CDR3 reads CAWSSTDRTNEKLFF. DNA of the CDR3: TGTGCCTGGAGTTCGACTGATAGGACTAATGAAAAACTGTTTTTT.

The rearrangement joins TRBV4-1 to TRBJ1-2, with a tentative D call TRBD1 (6 bases). The CDR3 has 13 residues. Germline CDR1 is MGHRA and CDR2 is YSYEKL. V was pared by 1 base and J by 8 bases, with 11 bases between. The CDR3 spells CASSQARGHGYTF. CDR3 bases: TGCGCCAGCAGCCAAGCAAGGGGACACGGCTACACCTTC.

This clone was observed once. J is TRBJ1-5 and V is TRBV28; D not resolved. Trimming shortened V by 6 bases and J by 4 bases, and 7 bases separated the two germline ends. The CDR3 contains 12 residues. Germline CDR1 reads MDHEN; CDR2 reads SYDVKM. CDR3: CASRHGNQPQHF. The CDR3 bases are TGTGCCAGCAGACATGGGAATCAGCCCCAGCATTTT.

This chain links TRBV6-5 with TRBJ2-4; possibly TRBD1 or TRBD2 for D (5 bases each). V lost 4 bases and J lost 10, with 14 bases in between. The CDR3 is 13 amino acids. CDR1 is MNHEY and CDR2 is SVGAGI in the germline V gene. CDR3 nucleotide sequence: TGTGCCAGCAGTTCTCTCGACAGAGGGATTCAGTACTTC. Protein sequence: CASSSLDRGIQYF.

This rearrangement joins TRBV28 to TRBJ2-6; D is perhaps TRBD1 (6 bases). Trimming stripped 6 bases from V and 2 bases from J, with 11 bases between. Germline V gene data show CDR1 as MDHEN and CDR2 as SYDVKM. The CDR3 runs 15 residues. CDR3 sequence: CASSSSGAGANVLTF. CDR3 coding DNA: TGTGCCAGCAGCTCTTCAGGGGCTGGGGCCAACGTCCTGACTTTC.

This sequence joins TRBV5-1 and TRBJ2-6, with TRBD1 identical over 11 bases. There are 18 residues in the CDR3. CDR1 SGHRS and CDR2 YFSETQ come from the germline V gene. V shed 3 bases, J shed 0 bases, and the junction held 5 bases outside the gene matches. This CDR3 is CASSSPGTGGSGANVLTF. In DNA, the CDR3 is TGCGCCAGCAGCTCACCCGGGACAGGGGGCTCTGGGGCCAACGTCCTGACTTTC.

This clone was seen just once. J is TRBJ2-5 and V is TRBV15, with D perhaps TRBD2 (6 bases). V was trimmed by 1 base and J by 1 base, leaving 10 bases between them. Germline V gene data show CDR1 as LNHNV and CDR2 as YYDKDF (reference sequence). There are 15 residues in the CDR3. The CDR3: CATSRGGGLQETQYF. The CDR3 DNA is TGTGCCACCAGCAGAGGGGGAGGACTCCAAGAGACCCAGTACTTC.

The rearrangement links TRBV7-9 to TRBJ2-7; TRBD2 might be the D (6 bases). CDR1 is SEHNR, CDR2 FQNEAQ, per germline (reference sequence). The CDR3 length is 15 residues. V was cut by 1 base and J by 5 bases, with 15 bases left in between. This CDR3 reads CASSLVAGRIHEQYF. The CDR3 DNA reads as TGTGCCAGCAGCTTAGTTGCGGGAAGGATCCACGAGCAGTACTTC.

V and J are TRBV27 and TRBJ2-3, with D hard to call. CDR3 size: 15 residues. The germline CDR1 and CDR2 sequences are MNHEY and SMNVEV (reference sequence). V was shortened by 2 bases and J by 1 base, with 10 bases between the two germline ends. In DNA form, the CDR3 reads TGTGCCAGCAGTTTAATGGTCTCGGGCACAGATACGCAGTATTTT. As protein: CASSLMVSGTDTQYF.

This rearrangement joins TRBV5-1 to TRBJ2-5; maybe TRBD2 (6 bases). Germline lookup yields CDR1 SGHRS and CDR2 YFSETQ. Trimming stripped 4 bases from V and 1 base from J, with 17 bases between. The CDR3 loop spans 16 amino acids. CDR3 protein: CASSPQVRGIQETQYF. CDR3 bases: TGCGCCAGCAGCCCTCAAGTGCGGGGTATCCAAGAGACCCAGTACTTC.

The chain carries TRBV19 and TRBJ2-7; 9 positions agree with TRBD1. This CDR3 is 13 amino acids long. V shed 8 bases and J 1 base; nucleotides not matched to a gene: 3. The germline V gene encodes CDR1 LNHDA and CDR2 SQIVND (reference sequence). CDR3 coding DNA: TGTGCCAGTTGGGACAGGGTGTCCTACGAGCAGTACTTC. The encoded protein is CASWDRVSYEQYF.

The J gene is TRBJ2-7, the V gene TRBV19, with TRBD1 matching over 10 bases. Looked up from germline, CDR1 is LNHDA and CDR2 is SQIVND (reference sequence). The V segment lost 6 bases and the J segment 7 bases; nucleotides outside the gene matches: 9. The length of the CDR3 is 14 residues. CDR3 sequence (DNA): TGTGCCAGTAGCGCCCCGGACAGGGGGAAAGAGCAGTACTTC. Its protein product is CASSAPDRGKEQYF.

V gene TRBV7-3 combines with J gene TRBJ1-1; no definite D call. The CDR3 covers 13 residues. V was trimmed by 3 bases and J by 3 bases, leaving 8 bases between them. Germline lookup yields CDR1 SGHTA and CDR2 FQGTGA. The CDR3 nucleotides read TGTGCCAGCAGCTTTTGGCGGGACACTGAAGCTTTCTTT. Protein: CASSFWRDTEAFF.

This rearrangement joins TRBV28 to TRBJ1-3; tentative D call: TRBD1 (5 bases). CDR3 size: 14 residues. Germline CDR1 is MDHEN and CDR2 is SYDVKM. Trimming took off 3 bases at V and 4 bases at J, with 10 bases between the two ends. In nucleotides, the CDR3 is TGTGCCAGCAGTTTGTATGGGGGAGGAAACACCATATATTTT. Translated: CASSLYGGGNTIYF.

The gene calls are TRBV7-9 and TRBJ1-1; 11 bases are shared with TRBD1. V shed 0 bases, J shed 8 bases, and the junction held 2 bases outside the gene matches. CDR1 is SEHNR, CDR2 FQNEAQ, per germline (reference sequence). CDR3 length equals 14 residues. CDR3 DNA sequence: TGTGCCAGCAGCTTAGCGAGGACAGGGGGCGAAGCTTTCTTT. This encodes CASSLARTGGEAFF.

This clone has a handful of counts. V gene TRBV9 combines with J gene TRBJ1-1, with 12 bases that match TRBD1. The germline gives CDR1 SGDLS, CDR2 YYNGEE. The length of the CDR3 is 16 residues. V was pared by 3 bases and J by 7 bases, with 10 bases of the junction left unmatched. CDR3 protein: CASSAGQGATVHEAFF. The CDR3 nucleotides are TGTGCCAGCAGCGCGGGACAGGGGGCGACGGTGCATGAAGCTTTCTTT.

This chain joins TRBV28 and TRBJ1-1, with 7 positions matching TRBD1. Germline CDR1 reads MDHEN; CDR2 reads SYDVKM. The CDR3 length is 11 residues. Unmatched junction bases numbered 6, after V lost 6 bases and J lost 11 bases. The CDR3 is CASRTQGWAFF. As DNA, the CDR3 is TGTGCCAGCAGGACACAGGGGTGGGCTTTCTTT.

V usage is TRBV7-9 and J usage is TRBJ2-2; D is undetermined. V dropped 6 bases and J dropped 6 bases, with 5 bases sitting between them. CDR1 and CDR2 (germline): SEHNR, FQNEAQ (reference sequence). The CDR3 runs 11 residues. Here the CDR3 DNA reads TGTGCCAGCAGGAGATCCGGGGAGCTGTTTTTT. Its translation: CASRRSGELFF.

This clone was seen more than once but under ten times. The CDR3 protein is CASSSRGNEQFF. In DNA form, the CDR3 reads TGTGCCAGTAGTTCCAGGGGCAATGAGCAGTTCTTC. The chain carries TRBV19 and TRBJ2-1; a weak D match, TRBD1 (6 bases). Trimming removed 5 bases from V and 6 bases from J, with 8 bases in between. The CDR3 spans 12 residues. Germline CDR1 reads LNHDA; CDR2 reads SQIVND (reference sequence).